The 15 T cell receptor beta chains below come from one sample, sequenced in a study of OX40 agonist ivuxolimab in advanced cancers. Using immunoSEQ multiplex PCR, the repertoire was profiled, and TCRdb retains in-frame clones only, with some absent. The top ten clones hold 0.3% to 0.45% of a sample with tens of thousands of clones, around 89% of them seen once. Source: CD4+ or CD8+ T cells sorted from blood, taken in a trial of the OX40 agonist ivuxolimab. The receptors were sampled from an adult with an advanced solid tumor such as melanoma, head and neck, liver or kidney cancer.

This clone showed up just once. The chain has TRBV5-4 and TRBJ1-4, with D possibly being TRBD1 (5 bases). Germline V gives CDR1 SGHNT, CDR2 YYREEE (reference sequence). V lost 0 bases and J lost 0, with 15 bases in between. This CDR3 comprises 18 residues. The CDR3 nucleotides are TGTGCCAGCAGCTTGGCGCAGGGAGGTCCGGCAACTAATGAAAAACTGTTTTTT. Amino acid sequence: CASSLAQGGPATNEKLFF.

This clone was seen once. The rearrangement links TRBV5-1 to TRBJ2-7; TRBD2 agrees at 11 bases. The V and J ends lost 4 bases and 0 bases, in that order; junction bases with no gene match: 6. The CDR3 runs 16 residues. Per the germline V gene, CDR1 is SGHRS and CDR2 is YFSETQ. The CDR3: CASSAILAGASYEQYF. Written as DNA, the CDR3 is TGCGCCAGCAGCGCGATACTAGCGGGGGCCTCCTACGAGCAGTACTTC.

The V and J genes are TRBV14 and TRBJ2-4; 7 nucleotides align to TRBD2. Germline V gives CDR1 SGHDN, CDR2 FVKESK. This CDR3 region has 16 residues. Losses at the gene ends were 1 base for V and 2 bases for J; bases not matched to a gene: 5. The CDR3 spells CASSQVAGATKNIQYF. The CDR3 coding sequence is TGTGCCAGCAGCCAAGTCGCGGGAGCGACCAAAAACATTCAGTACTTC. Full variable domain (rest looked up from reference TRBV14 and TRBJ2-4): EAGVTQFPSHSVIEKGQTVTLRCDPISGHDNLYWYRRVMGKEIKFLLHFVKESKQDESGMPNNRFLAERTGGTYSTLKVQPAELEDSGVYFCASSQVAGATKNIQYFGAGTRLSVL.

This sequence joins TRBV18 and TRBJ2-5, with D possibly matching TRBD2 (6 bases). Germline CDR1 KGHSH, CDR2 LQKENI. The CDR3 has 13 residues. Trimming took 2 bases from V and 7 from J, leaving 11 bases between them. The CDR3 bases are TGTGCCAGCTCACCAGCTGCCGGGGGGACCCAGTACTTC. Its protein is CASSPAAGGTQYF.

The chain recombines TRBV7-8 with TRBJ2-5, with 11 bases fitting TRBD1. Germline V gene data show CDR1 as SGHVS and CDR2 as FQNEAQ. J lost 3 bases, V lost 5 bases, and 2 bases had no gene match. CDR3 length equals 14 residues. The CDR3 DNA follows: TGTGCCAGCAGCGCGGGACAGGGGGAAGAGACCCAGTACTTC. This translates into CASSAGQGEETQYF.

V usage is TRBV2 and J usage is TRBJ2-3, with D perhaps TRBD1 or TRBD2 (6 bases each). The CDR3 covers 14 residues. V lost 4 bases and J 4 bases, leaving 12 bases between the germline ends. Germline CDR1 is SNHLY and CDR2 is FYNNEI. CDR3 protein: CASSGPGGADTQYF. The CDR3 coding sequence is TGTGCCAGCAGTGGGCCCGGGGGCGCAGATACGCAGTATTTT.

The chain links TRBV9 to TRBJ2-5, with D tentatively TRBD1 or TRBD2 (6 bases each). V shed 0 bases and J shed 7 bases, with 22 bases lying between them. The CDR3 spans 17 residues. Germline CDR1 and CDR2: SGDLS and YYNGEE. CDR3 region: CASSVGVMGAGTGTQYF. In DNA form, the CDR3 reads TGTGCCAGCAGCGTAGGAGTTATGGGGGCGGGGACTGGGACCCAGTACTTC.

This sequence joins TRBV7-9 and TRBJ2-6; tentative D call: TRBD1 (6 bases). V gave up 7 bases and J gave up 3 bases, with 7 bases separating them. The length of the CDR3 is 13 residues. The germline V gene has CDR1 SEHNR and CDR2 FQNEAQ (reference sequence). Here the CDR3 DNA reads TGTGCCAGCATCAGGGGTGGGGCCAACGTCCTGACTTTC. Protein product: CASIRGGANVLTF. Together with reference TRBV7-9 and TRBJ2-6, the CDR3 gives the full variable domain: DTGVSQNPRHKITKRGQNVTFRCDPISEHNRLYWYRQTLGQGPEFLTYFQNEAQLEKSRLLSDRFSAERPKGSFSTLEIQRTEQGDSAMYLCASIRGGANVLTFGAGSRLTVL.

Remarks on this clone: One end of the junction does not line up with germline, which may come from a read error. The chain links TRBV5-4 to TRBJ2-1; D not resolved. Germline CDR1 is SGHNT and CDR2 is YYREEE (reference sequence). CDR3 length: 12 residues. CDR3 protein: CASSTNYDEQFF. The DNA of the CDR3 is TGTGCCAGCAGCACCAACTACGATGAGCAGTTCTTC. Using reference TRBV5-4 and TRBJ2-1 for the parts outside the CDR3, the full variable domain is ETGVTQSPTHLIKTRGQQVTLRCSSQSGHNTVSWYQQALGQGPQFIFQYYREEENGRGNFPPRFSGLQFPNYSSELNVNALELDDSALYLCASSTNYDEQFFGPGTRLTVL.

CDR3 sequence reads: CASSPGLARGGDTQYF. CDR3 sequence (DNA): TGTGCCAGCAGCCCGGGACTAGCACGAGGTGGAGATACGCAGTATTTT. The chain has TRBV11-2 and TRBJ2-3; 9 nucleotides agree with TRBD2. This CDR3 contains 16 residues. Trimming took 5 bases from V and 5 from J; bases not matched to a gene: 11. Germline CDR1 is SGHAT and CDR2 is FQNNGV.

V and J are TRBV5-1 and TRBJ2-1; D possibly uses TRBD1 or TRBD2 (7 bases each). Germline loops: CDR1 SGHRS, CDR2 YFSETQ. This CDR3 region has 14 residues. V dropped 4 bases and J dropped 10 bases, with 18 bases sitting between them. The CDR3 bases are TGCGCCAGCAGCCAAGGACTAGGGGGCTGGGAGCAGTTCTTC. It translates to CASSQGLGGWEQFF.

The V gene is TRBV7-6, the J gene TRBJ2-5; D gene unclear. The germline V gene has CDR1 SGHVS and CDR2 FNYEAQ. The CDR3 is made up of 15 amino acids. The V end was cut by 3 bases, the J end by 2 bases, with 13 bases between. CDR3 in amino acids: CASSFTGTRQETQYF. CDR3 bases: TGTGCCAGCAGCTTTACTGGAACCCGTCAAGAGACCCAGTACTTC.

V gene TRBV5-1 combines with J gene TRBJ1-4; a weak D match, TRBD1 (6 bases). The CDR3 contains 15 residues. Deletions cut 4 bases from V and 7 bases from J, with 17 bases between. Germline loops: CDR1 SGHRS, CDR2 YFSETQ. The CDR3: CASSLRGGLGEKLFF. The CDR3 DNA is TGCGCCAGCAGCCTGAGGGGGGGCTTAGGTGAAAAACTGTTTTTT.

In its sample, this clone was seen once. The chain combines TRBV5-1 with TRBJ2-2; possible D gene TRBD2, 6 bases. Germline CDR1 SGHRS, CDR2 YFSETQ. The CDR3 has 13 residues. The V and J ends lost 5 bases and 5 bases respectively, with 10 bases between them. CDR3 coding DNA: TGCGCCAGCAGACGGCGGGGAACCGGGGAGCTGTTTTTT. Translation gives CASRRRGTGELFF.

Only one count was recorded for this clone. V gene TRBV21-1 combines with J gene TRBJ1-2; TRBD1 is the table's D call, not checked against the DNA. TRBV21-1 is given as a pseudogene. CDR3 length: 14 residues. The CDR3, as DNA: TGTGCCAGGCTCCCGGTGATTACAGCCAATGGCTACACCTTC. This encodes CARLPVITANGYTF.